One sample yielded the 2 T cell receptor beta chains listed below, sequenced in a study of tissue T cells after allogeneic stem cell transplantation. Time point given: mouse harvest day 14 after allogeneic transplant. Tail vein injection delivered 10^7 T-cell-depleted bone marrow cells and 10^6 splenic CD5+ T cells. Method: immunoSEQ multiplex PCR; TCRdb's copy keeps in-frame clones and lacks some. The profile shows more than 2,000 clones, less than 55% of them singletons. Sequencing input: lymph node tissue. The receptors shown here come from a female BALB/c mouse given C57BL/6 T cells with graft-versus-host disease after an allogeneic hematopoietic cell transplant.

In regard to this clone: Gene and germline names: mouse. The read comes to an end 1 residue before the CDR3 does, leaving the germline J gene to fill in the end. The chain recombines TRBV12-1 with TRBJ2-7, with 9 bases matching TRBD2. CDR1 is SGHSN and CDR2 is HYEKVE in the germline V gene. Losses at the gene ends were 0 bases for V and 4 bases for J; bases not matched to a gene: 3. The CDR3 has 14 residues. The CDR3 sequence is CASSLAWGGYEQYF. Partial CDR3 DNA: TGTGCCAGCTCTCTCGCCTGGGGGGGATATGAACAGTAC.

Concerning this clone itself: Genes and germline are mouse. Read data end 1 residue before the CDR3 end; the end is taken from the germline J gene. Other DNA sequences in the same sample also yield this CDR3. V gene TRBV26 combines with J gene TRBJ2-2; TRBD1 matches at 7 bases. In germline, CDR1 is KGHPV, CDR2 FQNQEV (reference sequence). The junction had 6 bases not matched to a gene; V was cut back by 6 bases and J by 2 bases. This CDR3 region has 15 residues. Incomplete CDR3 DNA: TGTGCCAGCAGCCTCGGGACAGCCAACACCGGGCAGCTCTAC. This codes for CASSLGTANTGQLY. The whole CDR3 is CASSLGTANTGQLYF.